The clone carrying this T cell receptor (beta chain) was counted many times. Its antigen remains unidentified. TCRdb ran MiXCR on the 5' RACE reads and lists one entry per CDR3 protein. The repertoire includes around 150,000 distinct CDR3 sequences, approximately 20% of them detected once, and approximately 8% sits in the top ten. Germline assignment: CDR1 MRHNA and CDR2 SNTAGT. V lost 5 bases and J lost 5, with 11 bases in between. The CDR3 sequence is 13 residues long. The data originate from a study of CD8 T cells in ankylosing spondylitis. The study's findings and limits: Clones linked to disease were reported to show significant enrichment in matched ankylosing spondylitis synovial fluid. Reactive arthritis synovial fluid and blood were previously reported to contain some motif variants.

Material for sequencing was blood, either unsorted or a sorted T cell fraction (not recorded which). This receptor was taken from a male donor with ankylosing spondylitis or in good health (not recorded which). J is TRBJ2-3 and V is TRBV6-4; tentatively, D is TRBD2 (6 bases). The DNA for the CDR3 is TGTGCCAGCAGTCCGGGGGTAGTAGATACGCAGTATTTT. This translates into CASSPGVVDTQYF.